Detailed here is one TCR beta chain. V lost 3 bases and J lost 4, with 12 bases in between. Germline CDR1 is MNHEY and CDR2 is SMNVEV (reference sequence). The CDR3 runs 14 residues. These data belong to a study of T cell changes during pregnancy in multiple sclerosis. The repertoire was sequenced with immunoSEQ multiplex PCR; TCRdb's copy has only in-frame clones and lacks some. The sample has 55,000 to 85,000 clones, about 94% seen once. The TCR originated in a female donor with multiple sclerosis, enrolled in a pregnancy study. The genes are TRBV27 and TRBJ1-1, with TRBD1 as a possible D gene (5 bases). Source: peripheral blood, taken in the third trimester of pregnancy. DNA of the CDR3: TGTGCCAGCAGTTTCAGGGATGGGATCACTGAAGCTTTCTTT. Amino acids: CASSFRDGITEAFF.